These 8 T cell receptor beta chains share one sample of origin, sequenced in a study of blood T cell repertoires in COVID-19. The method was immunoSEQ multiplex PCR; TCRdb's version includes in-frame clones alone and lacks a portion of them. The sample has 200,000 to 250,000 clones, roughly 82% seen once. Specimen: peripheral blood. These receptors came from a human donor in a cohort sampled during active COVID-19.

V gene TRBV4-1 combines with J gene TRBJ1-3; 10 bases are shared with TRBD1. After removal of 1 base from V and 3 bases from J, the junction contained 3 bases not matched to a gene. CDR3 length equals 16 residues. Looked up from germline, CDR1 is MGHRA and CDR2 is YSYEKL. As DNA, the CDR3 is TGCGCCAGCAGCCAAGGACAGGGGGCTCGTGGAAACACCATATATTTT. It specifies CASSQGQGARGNTIYF.

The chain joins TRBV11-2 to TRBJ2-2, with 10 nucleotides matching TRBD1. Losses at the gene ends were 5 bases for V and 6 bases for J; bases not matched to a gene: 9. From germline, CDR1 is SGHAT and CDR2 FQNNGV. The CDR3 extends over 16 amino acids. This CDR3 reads CASSRDRGQNPGELFF. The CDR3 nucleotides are TGTGCCAGCAGCCGTGACAGGGGGCAAAACCCCGGGGAGCTGTTTTTT.

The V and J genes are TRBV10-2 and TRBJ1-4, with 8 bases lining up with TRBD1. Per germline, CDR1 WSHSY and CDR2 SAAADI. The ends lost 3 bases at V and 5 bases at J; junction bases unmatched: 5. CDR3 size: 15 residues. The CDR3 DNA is TGCGCCAGCAGTGACCAGGACAGGGTAAATGAAAAACTGTTTTTT. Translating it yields CASSDQDRVNEKLFF.

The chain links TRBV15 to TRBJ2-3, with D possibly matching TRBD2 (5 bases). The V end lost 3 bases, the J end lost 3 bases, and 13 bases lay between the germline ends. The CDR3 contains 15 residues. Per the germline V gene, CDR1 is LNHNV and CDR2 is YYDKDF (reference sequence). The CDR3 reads CATSREPGGTDTQYF. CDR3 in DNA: TGTGCCACCAGCAGGGAACCCGGAGGTACAGATACGCAGTATTTT.

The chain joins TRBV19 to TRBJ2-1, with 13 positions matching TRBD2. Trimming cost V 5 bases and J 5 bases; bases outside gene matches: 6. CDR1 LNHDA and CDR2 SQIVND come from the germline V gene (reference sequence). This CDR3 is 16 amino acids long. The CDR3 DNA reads TGTGCCAGTAGTTCCCGGACTAGCGGGGGAAACAATGAGCAGTTCTTC. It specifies CASSSRTSGGNNEQFF.

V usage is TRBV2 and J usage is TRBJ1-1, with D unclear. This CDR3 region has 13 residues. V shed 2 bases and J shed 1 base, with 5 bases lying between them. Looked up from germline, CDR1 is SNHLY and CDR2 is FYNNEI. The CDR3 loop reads CASSEYTNTEAFF. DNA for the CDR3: TGTGCCAGCAGTGAATACACGAACACTGAAGCTTTCTTT.

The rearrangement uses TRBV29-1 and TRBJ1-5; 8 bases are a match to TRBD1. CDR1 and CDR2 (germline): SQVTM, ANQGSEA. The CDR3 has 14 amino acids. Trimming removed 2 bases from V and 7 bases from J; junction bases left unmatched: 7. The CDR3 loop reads CSVENRQGIQPQHF. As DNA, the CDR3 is TGCAGCGTTGAAAACCGACAGGGGATCCAGCCCCAGCATTTT.

The CDR3 nucleotides are TGCGCCAGCAGTTGGACGGGGGTGGATGAGCAGTTCTTC. Translating gives CASSWTGVDEQFF. The chain employs TRBV5-1 and TRBJ2-1; TRBD2 might be the D (6 bases). The CDR3 loop spans 13 amino acids. Germline CDR1 SGHRS, CDR2 YFSETQ. The ends were cut back, 5 bases at V and 8 bases at J, with 14 bases in the middle.